Given below is one T cell receptor beta chain in context. The antigen is undetermined. The assay was immunoSEQ multiplex PCR, and TCRdb's table has in-frame clones only and misses some. The sample has fewer than 65,000 clones, roughly 90% seen once. The source of the sample is a study of OX40 agonist ivuxolimab in advanced cancers. About the research overall: Each patient was given ivuxolimab into a vein every 2 weeks, at 0.01 to 10 mg/kg. Partial responses were observed in three patients, of whom one had hepatocellular carcinoma and two had cutaneous melanoma.

CDR3 size: 16 residues. Germline V lookup: CDR1 MNHEY, CDR2 SMNVEV (reference sequence). Trimming cost V 4 bases and J 2 bases; bases outside gene matches: 3. General study findings and limits: Some patients who did not respond also had low normalized T-cell clonal expansion. Antigens targeted by the expanded peripheral T cells were not determined.

The rearrangement links TRBV27 to TRBJ1-5; the match to TRBD1 covers 12 bases. Sequencing was performed on CD4+ or CD8+ T cells sorted from blood, taken in a trial of the OX40 agonist ivuxolimab. The sequence was obtained from an adult with an advanced solid tumor such as melanoma, head and neck, liver or kidney cancer. This chain's CDR3 is CASSSGTGGGNQPQHF. DNA for the CDR3: TGTGCCAGCAGTTCAGGGACAGGGGGCGGCAATCAGCCCCAGCATTTT.